Sequencing of this T cell receptor beta chain was carried out in a study of blood T cells in healthy people across ages. The V end was cut by 6 bases, the J end by 6 bases, with 15 bases between. The CDR3 loop spans 14 amino acids. A second PCR, run for about 7 to 12 cycles, used a sample-barcoded 5' primer plus a J-beta primer mix. A single record per CDR3 protein comes from TCRdb applying MiXCR to the 5' RACE reads. The sample consists of 780,000 or so distinct CDR3 sequences, 40% to 65% of them appearing once. The sample consisted of blood. The V gene is TRBV12-3 or TRBV12-4, the J gene TRBJ1-5; D is uncertain. The receptor was isolated from an elderly man in good health. In nucleotides, the CDR3 is TGTGCCAGCAGCGACACGAAGAGGAGTCAGCCCCAGCATTTT. It specifies CASSDTKRSQPQHF.